The T cell receptor beta chain described here comes from a study of vaccination effects on CD4 cells after COVID-19. Data came from immunoSEQ multiplex PCR; TCRdb stores just in-frame clones and leaves some out. Here the sample spans tens of thousands of clones, approximately 72% being singletons. Prior to sequencing, the ViraFEST assay stimulated PBMC with viral peptide pools, which expanded the antigen-specific CD4+ T cells. Culture lasted 10 days before CD4+ T cell isolation. Negative nucleocapsid antibody tests before and after vaccination confirmed no previous SARS-CoV-2 infection. About 2 million PBMC were seeded per well and grown in the presence of around 10 IU/ml IL-2 and 8 to 10 ug/ml peptides. In the case of this clone: What it recognizes is unknown.

The sample in question was CD4+ T cells from PBMCs cultured with HCoV-NL63 spike peptides, obtained before COVID-19 vaccination. This clonotype originated in a human donor who received a COVID-19 vaccine.

CDR3 DNA: TGTGCCAGCAGCCCGGGACTAGGGGGATACAATGAGCAGTTCTTC. Translated, it gives CASSPGLGGYNEQFF. The chain uses TRBV7-2 and TRBJ2-1, with 8 bases that match TRBD2. Germline V CDR1 and CDR2: SGHTA, FQGNSA. V was pared by 5 bases and J by 4 bases, with 7 bases of the junction left unmatched. This CDR3 is built from 15 residues.